This TCR beta chain was documented in a study of T cells after posttransplantation cyclophosphamide (dated by TCRdb to the mid-2010s). At the level of the whole study: The study tracked T cell repertoire reconstitution by TRB sequencing after myeloablative bone marrow transplantation using posttransplantation cyclophosphamide as GVHD prophylaxis. Public TRB sequences were queried against a database of over 3,600 sequences associated with responses to pathogens, tumor antigens, self-antigens and alloantigens. In 3 patients, TRB sequencing was also performed on up to roughly 3 more blood samples taken 2 to 5.2 years after transplant, and in 4 patients, pretransplant blood was also TRB-sequenced. Because TRA and TRB clonality were tightly correlated in fewer than 10 samples, subsequent TCR analyses were focused on TRB only. TRB sequencing was performed on blood from all 35 or so PTCy patients with 1-year posttransplant specimens. Samples from 30 to 35 PTCy-treated patients, along with samples from roughly 15 of their related bone marrow donors, underwent antigen receptor sequencing.

The paper as a whole reports these results and caveats: Across more than 40 patients, TRB clonality was highly associated with recipient CMV seropositivity and CMV reactivation, and diversity in PTCy patients was similar to diversity in CNI/methotrexate controls. The TRB repertoires of T cells infiltrating skin or the GI tract showed only limited overlap with the TRB repertoires found in blood. Donor-recipient similarity was low at 1-2 months but rose over the first year, and later blood repertoires were often dominated by donor CD8+ memory clones.

As concerns this clone: There is no known antigen for this receptor. No much larger clonotype is one base removed from it; base qualities were not supplied.

Viable CD3+CD4+ or CD3+CD8+ cells that were CCR7+CD45RA+CD45RO-CD95-CD27+CD28+ were defined as naive T cells. On the day of marrow donation, related bone marrow donors gave peripheral blood samples. Peripheral blood and bone marrow mononuclear cells were isolated by Ficoll-Hypaque density centrifugation and were cryopreserved. FACS on a FACSAria II was used to sort CD4+ and CD8+ T cells, including the naive and memory subsets. The V and J ends are trimmed by 6 bases and 5 bases, leaving 13 bases between them. Spanning cysteine to phenylalanine, the CDR3 consists of 13 amino acids. Just the 39-base CDR3 DNA is kept, in frame starting at base 1. According to the germline V gene, CDR1 reads SNHLY and CDR2 reads FYNNEI. TRB sequencing used genomic DNA with the immunoSEQ assay at survey resolution or the hsTCRB kit. On the authors' methods: Initial read processing used immunoSEQ software, and repertoire analyses used the LymphoSeq R package. For each TRB dataset, clonality was calculated as 1 minus normalized Shannon entropy, and the Gini coefficient was computed as well. To infer phenotypes in unsorted samples, TRB sequences from sorted subsets of the recipient or donor were mapped onto unsorted samples from the same recipient. Imported from immuneACCESS, the table was reduced by TCRdb to in-frame sequences with V and J called. These copies leave out some clones; in studies compared against another copy, an unresolved V gene accounts for under half, and the cause of the remainder is not known. The V and J calls and clone size come from that table; D and trimming were worked out from the DNA. The sample table records approximately 17,000 clones; 94% of these occur just once. The ten largest account for roughly 0.28% of the sample.

In this chain, TRBV2 is recombined with TRBJ2-5; a tentative D match to TRBD1 spans 8 bases. The sequencing input was naive CD4+ T cells sorted from blood. The origin of this receptor is a woman between 45 and 60 years old in good health and a related stem cell transplant donor. The base sequence is TGTGCCAGCAGGATACAGGGGGGGGAGACCCAGTACTTC. It codes for CASRIQGGETQYF. Beyond the CDR3, the reference TRBV2 and TRBJ2-5 genes provide the residues; the full variable domain reads: EPEVTQTPSHQVTQMGQEVILRCVPISNHLYFYWYRQILGQKVEFLVSFYNNEISEKSEIFDDQFSVERPDGSNFTLKIRSTKLEDSAMYFCASRIQGGETQYFGPGTRLLVL.